A selection of T cell receptor beta chains follows, all from one sample in a study of OX40 agonist ivuxolimab in advanced cancers. Assay: immunoSEQ multiplex PCR; the TCRdb copy retains only in-frame clones and omits some. The table has roughly 76,000 clones, roughly 84% seen once. The material was CD4+ or CD8+ T cells sorted from blood, obtained in a trial of the OX40 agonist ivuxolimab. These receptor sequences come from an adult with an advanced solid tumor such as melanoma, head and neck, liver or kidney cancer. Each CDR3 is given with its conserved first and last residue. The D gene is left open where the match is weak. Clone size appears in some rows only: once, few, many, or a class for an expanded clone.

V,J,D,size,DNA,CDR3
TRBV7-2,TRBJ2-7,-,once,TGTGCCAGCAGCATCGGGACGGTTGCCTACGAGCAGTACTTC,CASSIGTVAYEQYF
TRBV6-5,TRBJ1-3,-,once,TGTGCCAGCAGTTCGCGGACATCCTCTGGAAACACCATATATTTT,CASSSRTSSGNTIYF
TRBV7-6,TRBJ2-6,-,-,TGTGCCAGCAGCACTGGACCTAGCTCTGGGGCCAACGTCCTGACTTTC,CASSTGPSSGANVLTF
TRBV29-1,TRBJ1-5,TRBD1,-,TGCAGCGTAGGGACCGGGACAGGGGATCAGCCCCAGCATTTT,CSVGTGTGDQPQHF
TRBV4-1,TRBJ2-1,TRBD2,-,TGCGCCAGCAGCCAAGGCAGCCCAAAACCAGCGGGGGGGGAGAGCAATGAGCAGTTCTTC,CASSQGSPKPAGGESNEQFF
TRBV4-1,TRBJ2-7,TRBD1,-,TGCGCCAGCAGCCACAGACTCCTGGGACAGGGGTCCTACGAGCAGTACTTC,CASSHRLLGQGSYEQYF
TRBV4-2,TRBJ1-1,TRBD1,few,TGTGCCAGCAGCCAAGCTGGGGGACAGGGCTTTATTGAAGCTTTCTTT,CASSQAGGQGFIEAFF
TRBV19,TRBJ2-7,TRBD2,-,TGTGCCAGTAGTTACCCCGGGACTAGGTCCTACGAGCAGTACTTC,CASSYPGTRSYEQYF
TRBV6-5,TRBJ2-1,TRBD2,-,TGTGCCAGCAGGGAACTAGCGGGGGGGTTTCGTGAGCAGTTCTTC,CASRELAGGFREQFF
TRBV2,TRBJ2-2,TRBD1,-,TGTGCCAGCAGTGGACAGGGGGCCTCTAATGGGGAGCTGTTTTTT,CASSGQGASNGELFF
TRBV10-1,TRBJ2-2,TRBD1,-,TGCGCCAGCAGTGAGAGGGGGCCCGGGGAGCTGTTTTTT,CASSERGPGELFF
TRBV6-1,TRBJ2-4,-,-,TGTGCCAGCAGCGAAGGGACTCCCAACATTCAGTACTTC,CASSEGTPNIQYF
TRBV10-3,TRBJ2-5,-,once,TGTGCCGTCCAAGGGGAGGCAGAGACCCAGTACTTC,CAVQGEAETQYF
TRBV7-9,TRBJ2-4,-,-,TGTGCCAGCAGCTTTCCCAGGGGTGGGAACATTCAGTACTTC,CASSFPRGGNIQYF
TRBV6-1,TRBJ2-7,TRBD2,-,TGTGCCAGCATCGAAGGACTAGGAAGTTCCTACGAGCAGTACTTC,CASIEGLGSSYEQYF
TRBV5-8,TRBJ1-2,-,once,TGTGCCAGCAGTCGGACAGACTATTTTAACTATGGCTACACCTTC,CASSRTDYFNYGYTF
TRBV5-4,TRBJ2-7,-,-,TGTGCCAGCAGCTTCGGTCGCGAGCAGTACTTC,CASSFGREQYF
TRBV9,TRBJ2-1,-,-,TGTGCCAGCAGCGTCCGTAGTGACAATGAGCAGTTCTTC,CASSVRSDNEQFF
TRBV4-2,TRBJ2-3,TRBD1,-,TGTGCCAGCAGCCAAGATGGGACAGGGAGTGGCAGCACAGATACGCAGTATTTT,CASSQDGTGSGSTDTQYF
TRBV2,TRBJ2-7,-,-,TGTGCCAGCGACTCGACCTACGAGCAGTACTTC,CASDSTYEQYF
TRBV5-1,TRBJ2-7,-,-,TGCGCCAGCAGCTTGTTTCTGGACCAACCCTACGAGCAGTACTTC,CASSLFLDQPYEQYF
TRBV2,TRBJ1-3,TRBD1,once,TGTGCCAGCAGTGATTCAGGGGGCGCGGACACCATATATTTT,CASSDSGGADTIYF
TRBV5-6,TRBJ2-5,-,-,TGTGCCAGCCTACCGGGACACTGGCAAGAGACCCAGTACTTC,CASLPGHWQETQYF
TRBV9,TRBJ2-2,-,-,TGTGCCAGCAGCGTAGTTCAGACTAACACCGGGGAGCTGTTTTTT,CASSVVQTNTGELFF
TRBV29-1,TRBJ2-2,TRBD2,few,TGCAGCGTCGCCGAGGAGCGGGGGGACACCGGGGAGCTGTTTTTT,CSVAEERGDTGELFF
TRBV27,TRBJ2-3,TRBD2,-,TGTGCCAGCAGTCCTGGACTAGCGGGGGCAGATACGCAGTATTTT,CASSPGLAGADTQYF
TRBV7-8,TRBJ2-7,TRBD1,-,TGTGCCAGCAGCTTAGCGCGGGACAGGGCCCGCGGGCAGTACTTC,CASSLARDRARGQYF
TRBV27,TRBJ1-1,-,-,TGTGCCAGCGGGCGAGGGTTGGACACTGAAGCTTTCTTT,CASGRGLDTEAFF
TRBV9,TRBJ1-3,TRBD1,few,TGTGCCAGCAGTGCACAGGGGGCGGCTGGAAACACCATATATTTT,CASSAQGAAGNTIYF
TRBV7-2,TRBJ1-1,TRBD1,-,TGTGCCAGTCAACGGACAGGGGACTCAACTGAAGCTTTCTTT,CASQRTGDSTEAFF
TRBV7-9,TRBJ2-1,TRBD2,-,TGTGCCAGCGCTGCGGGGGGCCCAGAGCAGTTCTTC,CASAAGGPEQFF
TRBV4-1,TRBJ2-7,-,-,TGCGCCAGCAGCCTAGACGGGACACTCTACGAGCAGTACTTC,CASSLDGTLYEQYF
TRBV2,TRBJ1-5,-,-,TGTGCCAGCAGTGAAGACAGGCATAGCAATCAGCCCCAGCATTTT,CASSEDRHSNQPQHF
TRBV7-9,TRBJ1-1,-,-,TGTGCCAGCAGCTGGGCCCCGATAGGAACTGAAGCTTTCTTT,CASSWAPIGTEAFF
TRBV7-9,TRBJ1-4,-,-,TGTGCCAGCAGCCGGGCTGGGGCAACTAATGAAAAACTGTTTTTT,CASSRAGATNEKLFF
TRBV25-1,TRBJ2-2,TRBD2,-,TGTGCCAGCAGTGAAGCGGGGGGTAACACCGGGGAGCTGTTTTTT,CASSEAGGNTGELFF
TRBV7-3,TRBJ2-1,-,-,TGTGCCAGCAGCTTGCTAGCTTACAATGAGCAGTTCTTC,CASSLLAYNEQFF
TRBV7-3,TRBJ1-6,-,-,TGTGCCAGCAGCTTCTATAATTCACCCCTCCACTTT,CASSFYNSPLHF
TRBV4-2,TRBJ1-6,-,few,TGTGCCAGCAGCCAAGCGGGCAGGAATTCACCCCTCCACTTT,CASSQAGRNSPLHF
TRBV4-3,TRBJ1-6,TRBD1,-,TGCGCCAGCAGCCAGGGTTCACAGGGGAGCTCCTATAATTCACCCCTCCACTTT,CASSQGSQGSSYNSPLHF
TRBV6-1,TRBJ1-5,-,-,TGTGCCAGCAGTGTACAACGAGGCCAGAGGGCTAGCAATCAGCCCCAGCATTTT,CASSVQRGQRASNQPQHF
TRBV11-3,TRBJ2-2,-,-,TGTGCCAGCAGCCCGCGCGGTACCCCCGGGGAGCTGTTTTTT,CASSPRGTPGELFF
TRBV14,TRBJ2-7,-,few,TGTGCCAGCAGCCGCTACTCGAACTGGGGGGAGCAGTACTTC,CASSRYSNWGEQYF
TRBV18,TRBJ2-1,-,-,TGTGCCAGCTCACCCGCCGGCGTAATCTACAATGAGCAGTTCTTC,CASSPAGVIYNEQFF
TRBV5-1,TRBJ1-4,-,-,TGCGCCAGCAGCTTAGCAGGGTCCGGGAATGAAAAACTGTTTTTT,CASSLAGSGNEKLFF
TRBV9,TRBJ1-2,TRBD1,-,TGTGCCAGCAGCGAACAGGGGGCCGGCGGACTTTATGGCTACACCTTC,CASSEQGAGGLYGYTF
TRBV6-1,TRBJ2-3,-,-,TGTGCCAGCAGTACCTTGGTGGCAGATACGCAGTATTTT,CASSTLVADTQYF
TRBV5-1,TRBJ2-3,TRBD2,-,TGCGCCAGCAGCTCTAGCGGGGGGGCCGCAGATACGCAGTATTTT,CASSSSGGAADTQYF
TRBV6-5,TRBJ1-5,-,-,TGTGCCAGCAGTTACTCGGGACACGATCAGCCCCAGCATTTT,CASSYSGHDQPQHF
TRBV19,TRBJ1-2,TRBD1,-,TGTGCCAGTAGTATAGCCGGACAGGGTACCTATGGCTACACCTTC,CASSIAGQGTYGYTF